The sequence of this TCR beta chain was determined in a study of identifying expanded T cells in peripheral blood. Sequenced by immunoSEQ multiplex PCR; TCRdb stores in-frame clones only, minus some. The sample yields approximately 90,000 clones, roughly 85% seen once. Germline lookup yields CDR1 MNHNY and CDR2 SVGAGI (reference sequence). Trimming took 5 bases from V and 6 from J, leaving 13 bases between them. The CDR3 extends over 13 amino acids. Material: blood. The rearrangement joins TRBV6-6 to TRBJ1-2; no reliable D call. This clonotype was sampled from a person aged 18 to 75 in good health. CDR3 sequence (DNA): TGTGCCAGCAGTCCGCCTTCCTTACATGGCTACACCTTC. It yields the protein CASSPPSLHGYTF.